This TCR beta chain was identified during a study of early stage breast cancer tumors. Study-wide background: The ER+/PR+/HER2- tumors included about 8 ductal and four lobular carcinomas.

Libraries were prepared by immunoSEQ multiplex PCR; TCRdb keeps only in-frame clonotypes and omits some of them. The table includes 70,000 or so clones, approximately 80% detected once. For this clone: The antigen is unknown. The same CDR3 is also encoded by other DNA sequences in this sample.

The CDR3 length is 14 residues. Between the trimmed V and J ends, which lost 1 base and 3 bases, there was a span of 9 bases. From germline, CDR1 is MNHNS and CDR2 SASEGT. Whole-study findings and limits: Tumor and normal breast were distinguished via blood comparison in 14 of 16 patients.

This clonotype originated in a person aged 35-55 years with breast cancer. The chain employs TRBV6-1 and TRBJ1-1; TRBD1 is a possible D gene (5 bases). Sample: blood. The CDR3 DNA is TGTGCCAGCAGTGAAGGGGGGTGGGACACTGAAGCTTTCTTT. It yields the protein CASSEGGWDTEAFF.